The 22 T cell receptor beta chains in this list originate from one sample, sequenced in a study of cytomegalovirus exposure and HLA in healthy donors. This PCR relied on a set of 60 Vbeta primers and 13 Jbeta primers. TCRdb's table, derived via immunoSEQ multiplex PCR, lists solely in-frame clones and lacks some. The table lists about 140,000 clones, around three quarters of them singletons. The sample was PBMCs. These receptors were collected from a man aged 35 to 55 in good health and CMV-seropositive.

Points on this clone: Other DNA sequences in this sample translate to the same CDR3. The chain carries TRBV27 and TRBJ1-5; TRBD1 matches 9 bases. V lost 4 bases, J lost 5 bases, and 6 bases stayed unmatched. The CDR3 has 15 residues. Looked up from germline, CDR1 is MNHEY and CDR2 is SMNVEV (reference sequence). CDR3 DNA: TGTGCCAGCAGTTCCGGACAGGGGCGATATCAGCCCCAGCATTTT. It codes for CASSSGQGRYQPQHF.

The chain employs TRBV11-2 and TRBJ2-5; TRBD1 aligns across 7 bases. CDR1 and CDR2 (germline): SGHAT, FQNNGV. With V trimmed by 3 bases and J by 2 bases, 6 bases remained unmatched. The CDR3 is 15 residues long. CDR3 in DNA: TGTGCCAGCAGCTTGGGACAGAGGTCTCAAGAGACCCAGTACTTC. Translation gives CASSLGQRSQETQYF. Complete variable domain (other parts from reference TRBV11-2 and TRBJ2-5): EAGVAQSPRYKIIEKRQSVAFWCNPISGHATLYWYQQILGQGPKLLIQFQNNGVVDDSQLPKDRFSAERLKGVDSTLKIQPAKLEDSAVYLCASSLGQRSQETQYFGPGTRLLVL.

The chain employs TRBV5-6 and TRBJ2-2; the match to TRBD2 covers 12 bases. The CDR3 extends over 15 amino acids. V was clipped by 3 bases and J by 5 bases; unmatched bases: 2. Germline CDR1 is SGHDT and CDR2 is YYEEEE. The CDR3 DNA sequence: TGTGCCAGCAGCTCCCTAGCGGGGGGGACCGGGGAGCTGTTTTTT. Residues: CASSSLAGGTGELFF.

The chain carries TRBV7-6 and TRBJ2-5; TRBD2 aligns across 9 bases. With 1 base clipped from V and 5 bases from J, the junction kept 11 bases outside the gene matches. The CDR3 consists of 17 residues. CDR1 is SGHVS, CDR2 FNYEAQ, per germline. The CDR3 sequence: CASSLVASGVPAETQYF. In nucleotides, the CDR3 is TGTGCCAGCAGCTTAGTGGCTAGCGGGGTCCCCGCGGAGACCCAGTACTTC. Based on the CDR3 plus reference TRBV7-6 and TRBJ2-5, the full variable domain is GAGVSQSPRYKVTKRGQDVALRCDPISGHVSLYWYRQALGQGPEFLTYFNYEAQQDKSGLPNDRFSAERPEGSISTLTIQRTEQRDSAMYRCASSLVASGVPAETQYFGPGTRLLVL.

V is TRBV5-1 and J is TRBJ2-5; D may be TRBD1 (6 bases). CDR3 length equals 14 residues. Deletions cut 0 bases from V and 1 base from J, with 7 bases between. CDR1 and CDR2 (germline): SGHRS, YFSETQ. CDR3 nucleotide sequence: TGCGCCAGCAGCTTGGGGGGGCCCCAAGAGACCCAGTACTTC. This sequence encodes CASSLGGPQETQYF.

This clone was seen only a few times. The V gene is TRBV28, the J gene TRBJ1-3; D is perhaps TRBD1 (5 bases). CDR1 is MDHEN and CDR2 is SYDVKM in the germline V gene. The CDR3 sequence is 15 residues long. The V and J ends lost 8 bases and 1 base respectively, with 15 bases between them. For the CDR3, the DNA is TGTGCCAGCCGACTAGGGGCAGTATCTGGAAACACCATATATTTT. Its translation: CASRLGAVSGNTIYF.

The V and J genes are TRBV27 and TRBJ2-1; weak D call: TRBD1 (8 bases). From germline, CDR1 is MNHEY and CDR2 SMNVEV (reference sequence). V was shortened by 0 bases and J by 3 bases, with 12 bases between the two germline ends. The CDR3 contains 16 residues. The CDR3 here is CASSLSNRGGYNEQFF. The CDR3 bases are TGTGCCAGCAGTTTATCAAACAGGGGGGGCTACAATGAGCAGTTCTTC.

The CDR3 is CASSSYRGLAQPQHF. The CDR3 region has the DNA TGTGCCAGCAGCTCCTACAGGGGGCTGGCTCAGCCCCAGCATTTT. V and J are TRBV7-8 and TRBJ1-5; 9 bases align to TRBD1. Germline values: CDR1 SGHVS, CDR2 FQNEAQ. The CDR3 is 15 residues long. Losses at the gene ends were 4 bases for V and 6 bases for J; bases not matched to a gene: 7.

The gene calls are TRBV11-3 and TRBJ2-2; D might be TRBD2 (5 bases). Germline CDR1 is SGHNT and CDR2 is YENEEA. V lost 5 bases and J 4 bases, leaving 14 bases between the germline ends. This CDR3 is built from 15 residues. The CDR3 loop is CASSVYGDGTGELFF. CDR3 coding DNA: TGTGCCAGCAGCGTATACGGGGATGGCACCGGGGAGCTGTTTTTT.

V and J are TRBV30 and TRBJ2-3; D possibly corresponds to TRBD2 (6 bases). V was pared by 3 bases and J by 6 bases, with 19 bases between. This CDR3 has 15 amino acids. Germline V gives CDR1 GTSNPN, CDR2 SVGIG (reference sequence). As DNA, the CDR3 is TGTGCCTGGAGGCTTAGCCGGGACTTTCGGGATACGCAGTATTTT. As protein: CAWRLSRDFRDTQYF.

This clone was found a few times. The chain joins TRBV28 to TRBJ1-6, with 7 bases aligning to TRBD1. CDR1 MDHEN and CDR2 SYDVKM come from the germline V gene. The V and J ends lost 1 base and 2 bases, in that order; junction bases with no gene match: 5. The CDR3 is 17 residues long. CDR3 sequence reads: CASSLSWTGTYNSPLHF. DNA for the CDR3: TGTGCCAGCAGTTTATCTTGGACAGGTACCTATAATTCACCCCTCCACTTT.

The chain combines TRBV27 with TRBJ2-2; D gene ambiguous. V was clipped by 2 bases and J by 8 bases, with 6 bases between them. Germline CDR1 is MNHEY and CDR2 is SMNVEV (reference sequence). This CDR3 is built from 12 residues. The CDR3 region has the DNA TGTGCCAGCAGTTTACCCCTAGGGGAGCTGTTTTTT. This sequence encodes CASSLPLGELFF.

CDR3 in amino acids: CASSGNQPGQRHSGNTIYF. CDR3 bases: TGTGCCAGTAGTGGGAACCAACCGGGACAGAGGCACTCTGGAAACACCATATATTTT. The chain is built from TRBV19 and TRBJ1-3; 7 nucleotides agree with TRBD1. This CDR3 comprises 19 residues. V gave up 5 bases and J gave up 0 bases; unmatched junction bases: 16. The germline CDR1 and CDR2 sequences are LNHDA and SQIVND (reference sequence).

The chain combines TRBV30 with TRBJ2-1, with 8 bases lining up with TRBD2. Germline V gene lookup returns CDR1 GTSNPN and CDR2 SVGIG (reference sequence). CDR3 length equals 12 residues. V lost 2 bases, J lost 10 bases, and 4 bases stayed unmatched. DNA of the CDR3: TGTGCCTGGAGTACAGCTAGCGGGGAGCAGTTCTTC. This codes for CAWSTASGEQFF. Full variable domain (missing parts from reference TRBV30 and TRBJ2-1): SQTIHQWPATLVQPVGSPLSLECTVEGTSNPNLYWYRQAAGRGLQLLFYSVGIGQISSEVPQNLSASRPQDRQFILSSKKLLLSDSGFYLCAWSTASGEQFFGPGTRLTVL.

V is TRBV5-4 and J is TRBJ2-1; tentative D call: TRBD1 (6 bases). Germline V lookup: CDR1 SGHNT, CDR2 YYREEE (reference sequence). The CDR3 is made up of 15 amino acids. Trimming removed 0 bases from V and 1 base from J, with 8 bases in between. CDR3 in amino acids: CASSLGGPSYNEQFF. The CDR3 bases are TGTGCCAGCAGCTTGGGGGGGCCTTCCTACAATGAGCAGTTCTTC.

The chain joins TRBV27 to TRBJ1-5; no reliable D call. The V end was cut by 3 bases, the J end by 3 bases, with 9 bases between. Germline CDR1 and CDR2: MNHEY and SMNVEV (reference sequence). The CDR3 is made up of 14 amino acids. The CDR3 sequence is CASSFAGYNQPQHF. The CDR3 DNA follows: TGTGCCAGCAGTTTTGCCGGGTACAATCAGCCCCAGCATTTT.

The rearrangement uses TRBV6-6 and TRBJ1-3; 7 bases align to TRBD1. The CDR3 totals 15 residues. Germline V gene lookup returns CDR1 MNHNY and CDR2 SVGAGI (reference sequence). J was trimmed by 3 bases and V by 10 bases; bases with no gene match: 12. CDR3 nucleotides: TGTGCCACCACCCAGGAGGGGGCGTTTGGAAACACCATATATTTT. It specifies CATTQEGAFGNTIYF.

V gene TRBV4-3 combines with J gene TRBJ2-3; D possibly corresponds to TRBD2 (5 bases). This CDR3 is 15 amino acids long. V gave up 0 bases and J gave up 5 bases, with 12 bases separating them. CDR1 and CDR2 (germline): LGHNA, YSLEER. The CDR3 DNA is TGCGCCAGCAGCCAAGATTCCGCCCGGGGAGATACGCAGTATTTT. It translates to CASSQDSARGDTQYF.

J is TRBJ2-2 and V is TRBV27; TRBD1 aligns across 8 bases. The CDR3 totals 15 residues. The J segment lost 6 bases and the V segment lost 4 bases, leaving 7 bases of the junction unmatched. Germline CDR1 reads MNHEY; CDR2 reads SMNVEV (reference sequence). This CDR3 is CASSWRQGSPGELFF. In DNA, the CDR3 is TGTGCCAGCAGTTGGAGACAGGGGTCCCCCGGGGAGCTGTTTTTT.

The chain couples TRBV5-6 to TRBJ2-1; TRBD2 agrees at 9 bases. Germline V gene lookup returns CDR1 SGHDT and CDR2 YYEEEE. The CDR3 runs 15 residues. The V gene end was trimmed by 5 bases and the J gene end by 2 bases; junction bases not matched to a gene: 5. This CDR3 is CASSPGTSPYNEQFF. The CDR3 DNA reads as TGTGCCAGCAGTCCCGGGACTAGCCCCTACAATGAGCAGTTCTTC. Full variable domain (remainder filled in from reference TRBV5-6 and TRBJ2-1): DAGVTQSPTHLIKTRGQQVTLRCSPKSGHDTVSWYQQALGQGPQFIFQYYEEEERQRGNFPDRFSGHQFPNYSSELNVNALLLGDSALYLCASSPGTSPYNEQFFGPGTRLTVL.

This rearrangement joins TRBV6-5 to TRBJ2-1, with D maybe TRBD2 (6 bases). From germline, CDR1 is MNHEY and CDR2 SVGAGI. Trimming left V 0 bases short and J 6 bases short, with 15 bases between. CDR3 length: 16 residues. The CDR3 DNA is TGTGCCAGCAGTTACTCGCGGCGGAGGGACCGCAATGAGCAGTTCTTC. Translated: CASSYSRRRDRNEQFF.

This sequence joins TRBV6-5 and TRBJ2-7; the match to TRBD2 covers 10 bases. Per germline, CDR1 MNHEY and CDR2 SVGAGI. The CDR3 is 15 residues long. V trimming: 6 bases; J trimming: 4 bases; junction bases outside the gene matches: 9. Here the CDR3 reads CASRPGTSAVYEQYF. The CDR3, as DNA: TGTGCCAGCAGGCCGGGGACTAGCGCCGTATACGAGCAGTACTTC.